Only a few counts were recorded for the clone carrying this T cell receptor (beta chain). The record originates from a study of blood T cell repertoires in COVID-19. Germline V gives CDR1 MNHEY, CDR2 SMNVEV (reference sequence). CDR3 length: 13 amino acids. V dropped 9 bases and J dropped 7 bases, with 16 bases sitting between them. Profiling relied on immunoSEQ multiplex PCR, and the TCRdb table lists in-frame clones only, not all of them. The sample holds more than 95,000 clones; roughly four fifths are singletons and the top ten take roughly 7.1%. The chain combines TRBV27 with TRBJ1-5; possible D gene TRBD1, 5 bases. This sequence originates from a man in his 70s with active or convalescent COVID-19. Sequencing used peripheral blood. The DNA of the CDR3 is TGTGCCAGTGGGGGGGTTTCAGGGCAGCCCCAGCATTTT. Its translation: CASGGVSGQPQHF.